A selection of T cell receptor beta chains follows, all from one sample in a study of neurological immune-mediated disorders. TCRdb redid the calling of the 5' RACE reads with MiXCR, one entry per CDR3 protein. The table records tens of thousands of distinct CDR3 sequences, 4.3% of them present only once. Material: PBMCs. The origin of the receptors is a woman aged 55 to 70 with multiple sclerosis. Both conserved end residues are part of each CDR3. Fields, in order: D gene, clone size, V gene, J gene, CDR3 length, CDR3 DNA, CDR3 protein. The D gene is left open where the match is weak. Some rows have no size entry. The others give once, few or many, or a class for an expanded clone.

>-|many|TRBV29-1|TRBJ1-2|14
TGCAGCGTCAGAGGCGGGGCTCACAACTATGGCTACACCTTC
CSVRGGAHNYGYTF
>-|many|TRBV5-1|TRBJ1-6|17
TGCGCCAGCAGCCCGGACTTACAGAGCTCCTATAATTCACCCCTCCACTTT
CASSPDLQSSYNSPLHF
>TRBD1|-|TRBV18|TRBJ2-2|16
TGTGCCAGCTCACGCCAGGACAGGTCGAACACCGGGGAGCTGTTTTTT
CASSRQDRSNTGELFF
>-|many|TRBV7-9|TRBJ1-6|13
TGTGCCAGCAGCCAGTTCGCCAATTCACCCCTCCACTTT
CASSQFANSPLHF
>TRBD1|many|TRBV14|TRBJ2-7|17
TGTGCCAGCAGCCGGATACCGACAGGGAGAGTTTCCTACGAGCAGTACTTC
CASSRIPTGRVSYEQYF
>TRBD1|many|TRBV7-2|TRBJ1-2|14
TGTGCCAGCAGCTTAGGACAGGGGGCTGATGGCTACACCTTC
CASSLGQGADGYTF
>TRBD2|few|TRBV10-1|TRBJ2-1|15
TGCGCCAGCAGTACCGCGGGGGGCCCCTCGGATGAGCAGTTCTTC
CASSTAGGPSDEQFF
>-|many|TRBV7-9|TRBJ1-3|13
TGTGCCAGCAATAGGGGATCTGGAAACACCATATATTTT
CASNRGSGNTIYF
>-|many|TRBV12-3/TRBV12-4|TRBJ2-7|12
TGTGCCAGCAGTCCAGGGGCTCGGGAGCAGTACTTC
CASSPGAREQYF
>-|many|TRBV20-1|TRBJ1-1|13
TGCAGTGCCAATAACCCGGACAAACCTGAAGCTTTCTTT
CSANNPDKPEAFF
>-|many|TRBV2|TRBJ2-3|15
TGTGCCAACTCCCGGGACCGCACTAGCACAGATACGCAGTATTTT
CANSRDRTSTDTQYF
>-|many|TRBV20-1|TRBJ1-1|14
TGCAGTGCGACCGGGACCGCCGGCAACACTGAAGCTTTCTTT
CSATGTAGNTEAFF
>-|many|TRBV7-2|TRBJ2-7|15
TGTGCCAGCAGCTTGTTAACTGTCGGATCCTACGAGCAGTACTTC
CASSLLTVGSYEQYF
>TRBD1|many|TRBV5-1|TRBJ1-4|15
TGCGCCAGCAGCTTGAAGCAGGGGGCAGGTGAAAAACTGTTTTTT
CASSLKQGAGEKLFF
>-|many|TRBV7-9|TRBJ2-3|15
TGTGCCAGCAGCTTATCCGGGGTTAGCACAGATACGCAGTATTTT
CASSLSGVSTDTQYF
>-|many|TRBV20-1|TRBJ2-6|15
TGCAGTGCTAGAAGGGGGGGGTCTGGGGCCAACGTCCTGACTTTC
CSARRGGSGANVLTF
>TRBD1|many|TRBV7-9|TRBJ2-1|13
TGTGCCAGCAGCCCAGGGACAGACAATGAGCAGTTCTTC
CASSPGTDNEQFF
>-|many|TRBV20-1|TRBJ2-1|12
TGCAGTGCTAGTCTCCTTACGAATGAGCAGTTCTTC
CSASLLTNEQFF
>-|many|TRBV4-1|TRBJ1-2|14
TGCGCCAGCAGCCAAGCCGGGACAAACTATGGCTACACCTTC
CASSQAGTNYGYTF
>-|many|TRBV20-1|TRBJ1-2|12
TGCAGTGCCACGGGACAAGACTATGGCTACACCTTC
CSATGQDYGYTF
>-|many|TRBV25-1|TRBJ2-3|13
TGTGCCAGCAATCGGCAGGCGGGAGATACGCAGTATTTT
CASNRQAGDTQYF
>TRBD1|many|TRBV12-3/TRBV12-4|TRBJ1-1|15
TGTGCCAGCACCGAAAGGCGGGGACAGGGCCCTGAAGCTTTCTTT
CASTERRGQGPEAFF
>TRBD1|many|TRBV5-1|TRBJ1-1|16
TGCGCCAGCAGCTTTGCCGGGACAGGGGAGAACACTGAAGCTTTCTTT
CASSFAGTGENTEAFF
>-|-|TRBV7-8|TRBJ2-3|14
TGTGCCAGCAGCTTAAAGGGGTGGGCAGATACGCAGTATTTT
CASSLKGWADTQYF
>-|many|TRBV28|TRBJ2-1|14
TGTGCCAGCAGTTTACCACAGGTGACATATGAGCAGTTCTTC
CASSLPQVTYEQFF
>TRBD1|many|TRBV2|TRBJ2-5|16
TGTGCCAGCAGGACAACCGGGACAGGGCTCCAAGAGACCCAGTACTTC
CASRTTGTGLQETQYF
>TRBD1|many|TRBV12-3/TRBV12-4|TRBJ1-1|14
TGTGCCAGCCTGAACAGGGGACGTGGCACTGAAGCTTTCTTT
CASLNRGRGTEAFF
>TRBD2|many|TRBV3-1|TRBJ2-1|15
TGTGCCAGCAGCCTTAGCGGGGTCTCCTACAATGAGCAGTTCTTC
CASSLSGVSYNEQFF
>-|many|TRBV12-3/TRBV12-4|TRBJ2-6|16
TGTGCCAGCACGCTCACCACCTCCTCTGGGGCCAACGTCCTGACTTTC
CASTLTTSSGANVLTF
>-|few|TRBV6-5|TRBJ1-1|14
TGTGCCAGCAGCCAACCGACAGGGAACACTGAAGCTTTCTTT
CASSQPTGNTEAFF
>TRBD1|many|TRBV5-1|TRBJ2-2|15
TGCGCCAGCAGCTTAGGGACAGTGAACACCGGGGAGCTGTTTTTT
CASSLGTVNTGELFF
>-|many|TRBV9|TRBJ1-3|16
TGTGCCAGCACCGCAGGTTGGACAGCGGTTGGAAACACCATATATTTT
CASTAGWTAVGNTIYF
>-|many|TRBV12-3/TRBV12-4|TRBJ1-1|16
TGTGCCAGCAGTTTAGCGGACATGATTATGAACACTGAAGCTTTCTTT
CASSLADMIMNTEAFF
>-|few|TRBV20-1|TRBJ2-1|14
TGCAGTGCTAGATCGCGGGGTGGTTACAATGAGCAGTTCTTC
CSARSRGGYNEQFF
>-|many|TRBV3-1|TRBJ2-2|14
TGTGCCAGCAGCCCCTGGGGAAACACCGGGGAGCTGTTTTTT
CASSPWGNTGELFF
>-|-|TRBV2|TRBJ2-1|14
TGTGCCAGCACGGAGGCTACCTCCTACAATGAGCAGTTCTTC
CASTEATSYNEQFF
>TRBD2|many|TRBV24-1|TRBJ2-3|16
TGTGCCACCAGTGATCCAGGACTAGCAAGGTCAGATACGCAGTATTTT
CATSDPGLARSDTQYF
>-|many|TRBV18|TRBJ1-5|16
TGTGCCAGCTCACCAACAGGAGCCTATAGCAATCAGCCCCAGCATTTT
CASSPTGAYSNQPQHF
>TRBD2|many|TRBV4-2|TRBJ2-5|16
TGTGCCAGCAGCCAAGATGGCCTAGCGGCCCAAGAGACCCAGTACTTC
CASSQDGLAAQETQYF
>-|many|TRBV5-5|TRBJ1-1|12
TGTGCCAGCAGCTTTAGCGGAACTGAAGCTTTCTTT
CASSFSGTEAFF
>-|many|TRBV10-3|TRBJ2-1|18
TGTGCCATCAGTGACCCCCCGGTGAGGGCTAGCTCCTACAATGAGCAGTTCTTC
CAISDPPVRASSYNEQFF
>-|many|TRBV25-1|TRBJ1-1|14
TGTGCCAGCAGTGAAACAGGGTCGAACACTGAAGCTTTCTTT
CASSETGSNTEAFF